A selection of T cell receptor beta chains follows, all from one sample in a study of siplizumab effects on memory and regulatory T cells. Method: immunoSEQ multiplex PCR; TCRdb's copy keeps in-frame clones and lacks some. The table shows tens of thousands of clones, with roughly 93% occurring only once. The sample was CD8+ T cells sorted from blood. The receptors here all came from a human donor in good health. The CDR3 runs from the conserved cysteine through the conserved F or W. The D gene is left open where the match is weak. Part of the rows lack a size; the others show once, few, many or a class for expanded clones.

-	TRBJ2-7	-	TRBV29-1	TGCAGCGTTGAAATGACGGGCGAGCAGTACTTC	CSVEMTGEQYF
-	TRBJ1-4	-	TRBV6-5	TGTGCCAGCAGTTACTCAGGTGAAAAACTGTTTTTT	CASSYSGEKLFF
-	TRBJ2-7	-	TRBV11-3	TGTGCCAGCAGCTTAGCAGGGCACGCCGAGCAGTACTTC	CASSLAGHAEQYF
-	TRBJ2-5	-	TRBV6-6	TGTGCCGTCCCCTCCCCCGGCTGGGCGGAAGAGACCCAGTACTTC	CAVPSPGWAEETQYF
-	TRBJ1-1	TRBD1	TRBV11-3	TGTGCCAGCAGTCGACAGGGGGCTGAAGCTTTCTTT	CASSRQGAEAFF
-	TRBJ2-7	-	TRBV13	TGTGCCAGCAGCTTTTCCGGGGATCCCGAGCAGTACTTC	CASSFSGDPEQYF
-	TRBJ2-7	-	TRBV5-1	TGCGCCAGCAGCTTGGGACAACAGTCCTACGAGCAGTACTTC	CASSLGQQSYEQYF
-	TRBJ2-1	-	TRBV9	TGTGCCAGCAGCGTAGATAAAGGCCCCTACAATGAGCAGTTCTTC	CASSVDKGPYNEQFF
-	TRBJ2-2	TRBD2	TRBV5-1	TGCGCCAGCAGCTTGGCCGGAAGACTAGCGGGAGTGGGTGGGGAGCTGTTTTTT	CASSLAGRLAGVGGELFF
-	TRBJ1-2	-	TRBV7-2	TGTGCCAGCAGTACCTCTCTTCCCGGGACTGGACCTTTGGGCTACACCTTC	CASSTSLPGTGPLGYTF
-	TRBJ2-7	-	TRBV6-6	TGTGCCAGCAGCCCCGGAGGCTACGAGCAGTACTTC	CASSPGGYEQYF
-	TRBJ2-3	-	TRBV9	TGTGCCAGCAGCGTAATGGGGGGCACAGATACGCAGTATTTT	CASSVMGGTDTQYF
once	TRBJ1-4	-	TRBV29-1	TGCAGCGCTTTCACAGGGCTGGATGTTGAAAAACTGTTTTTT	CSAFTGLDVEKLFF
-	TRBJ1-1	-	TRBV5-7	TGTGCCAGCAGCTTGAGGGACATCAGCCCTTTGAACACTGAAGCTTTCTTT	CASSLRDISPLNTEAFF
-	TRBJ2-3	-	TRBV7-8	TGTGCCAGCAGCCCGGGGGTAGCGGGCACAGATACGCAGTATTTT	CASSPGVAGTDTQYF
-	TRBJ2-6	TRBD2	TRBV19	TGTGCCAGTTCACTAGCGGGAGGACTGCTGTCCAACGTCCTGACTTTC	CASSLAGGLLSNVLTF
-	TRBJ2-7	TRBD2	TRBV13	TGTGCCAGCTTCTCGCGGGAGAGCAATGAGCAGTACTTC	CASFSRESNEQYF
few	TRBJ1-5	-	TRBV19	TGTGCCAGTAGTATAGATCTCGTCATTAAGGATCAGCCCCAGCATTTT	CASSIDLVIKDQPQHF
-	TRBJ2-7	TRBD2	TRBV4-3	TGCGCCAGCAGCCTTGGGACTAGCGGGATCTTTACCCCGGACGAGCAGTACTTC	CASSLGTSGIFTPDEQYF
-	TRBJ2-5	-	TRBV2	TGTGCCAGCCCGAAAGACAGCTCCAACTACCAAGAGACCCAGTACTTC	CASPKDSSNYQETQYF
-	TRBJ1-2	-	TRBV28	TGTGCCAGCAGTCATAGGGGGACAAGACACTACACCTTC	CASSHRGTRHYTF
-	TRBJ2-5	TRBD2	TRBV11-2	TGTGCCAGCAGCTTTTCTCGGGGGGGCTCTGAGACCCAGTACTTC	CASSFSRGGSETQYF
-	TRBJ2-7	TRBD2	TRBV11-2	TGTGCCAGCAGTCCCACGGGACTAGCGGTTTACGAGCAGTACTTC	CASSPTGLAVYEQYF
-	TRBJ2-2	TRBD2	TRBV5-6	TGTGCCAGCAGCCTTCGGACTAGTTGGGCGGACACCGGGGAGCTGTTTTTT	CASSLRTSWADTGELFF
once	TRBJ1-4	-	TRBV4-3	TGCGCCAGCAGCCAAGCTAGCCCCAATAATGAAAAACTGTTTTTT	CASSQASPNNEKLFF
-	TRBJ1-1	-	TRBV6-5	TGTGCCAGCAGTTTTTACACCTCAGAGGCTTTCTTT	CASSFYTSEAFF
-	TRBJ2-1	-	TRBV7-9	TGTGCCAGCAGCTTAGACTACAGTGAGCAGTTCTTC	CASSLDYSEQFF
-	TRBJ2-5	TRBD2	TRBV5-1	TGCGCCAGCAGGGGAGGGGTTGAGGAGACCCAGTACTTC	CASRGGVEETQYF
-	TRBJ2-2	-	TRBV10-1	TGCGCCAGCAGTACCGAGCAGGCTACCGGGGAGCTGTTTTTT	CASSTEQATGELFF
-	TRBJ1-1	-	TRBV6-1	TGTGCCGGACAGAGCATGAACACTGAAGCTTTCTTT	CAGQSMNTEAFF
-	TRBJ2-7	TRBD1	TRBV2	TGTGCCAGCAAGGACAGGGGGCTCAGAGAGCAGTACTTC	CASKDRGLREQYF
-	TRBJ1-2	-	TRBV7-2	TGTGCCAGCAGCTTAGAGCTGGGCAGAGGAGGCTACACCTTC	CASSLELGRGGYTF
once	TRBJ1-2	TRBD1	TRBV5-1	TGCGCCAGCAGCGGGGACAGGGTCTATGGCTACACCTTC	CASSGDRVYGYTF
-	TRBJ1-3	-	TRBV2	TGTGCCAGCGCCCAGGACTACTTCTCTGGAAACACCATATATTTT	CASAQDYFSGNTIYF
-	TRBJ1-2	-	TRBV30	TGTGCCTGGAGAGGGGACGGACCTAACTATGGCTACACCTTC	CAWRGDGPNYGYTF
-	TRBJ2-7	TRBD2	TRBV7-8	TGTGCCAGCAGCCCTAGCGTAGCGGGGACACTCTACGAGCAGTACTTC	CASSPSVAGTLYEQYF
-	TRBJ1-5	-	TRBV2	TGTGCCAGCAGTGTGCCGGCAGGGGCCACGATAAGCAATCAGCCCCAGCATTTT	CASSVPAGATISNQPQHF
-	TRBJ2-3	TRBD2	TRBV5-6	TGTGCCAGCAGCTTGGGTTCGGGAGGGCCGATCTACACAGATACGCAGTATTTT	CASSLGSGGPIYTDTQYF
-	TRBJ2-7	-	TRBV2	TGTGCCAGCAGTGAAGGGTCCCTATCGACCTACGAGCAGTACTTC	CASSEGSLSTYEQYF
few	TRBJ2-5	-	TRBV28	TGTGCCAGCAGTTTGACAGGTCAACGGGAGACCCAGTACTTC	CASSLTGQRETQYF
-	TRBJ2-7	-	TRBV19	TGTGCCAGTAGTATTTCCCCAGCCTACGAGCAGTACTTC	CASSISPAYEQYF
-	TRBJ1-5	-	TRBV7-6	TGTGCCAGCAGCTTAGGCCAGGGAGATCAGCCCCAGCATTTT	CASSLGQGDQPQHF
few	TRBJ2-1	-	TRBV4-1	TGCGCCAGCAGCCAGGCTACCGGGACGGGGAAGGATGAGCAGTTCTTC	CASSQATGTGKDEQFF
-	TRBJ2-7	TRBD1	TRBV2	TGTGCCAGCAGTGAAGAAATGACAGGGGGATACGAGCAGTACTTC	CASSEEMTGGYEQYF
few	TRBJ1-2	TRBD1	TRBV14	TGTGCCAGCAGCCAAAGCCCGGCCGGGACAGGGAAACTTTGGGGTGGCTACACCTTC	CASSQSPAGTGKLWGGYTF
-	TRBJ2-5	TRBD2	TRBV2	TGTGCCAGCAGTGAGCGGGGGGGATTGGAGACCCAGTACTTC	CASSERGGLETQYF
-	TRBJ2-6	-	TRBV11-2	TGTGCCAGCAGCTTAGTACGAAGTGGGGCCAACGTCCTGACTTTC	CASSLVRSGANVLTF
-	TRBJ1-5	-	TRBV4-3	TGCGCCAGCAGCCAAGATCGGGGTCAGCCCCAGCATTTT	CASSQDRGQPQHF
-	TRBJ2-1	TRBD1	TRBV18	TGTGCCAGCTCACCAACAAACAGGGGAACCTACAATGAGCAGTTCTTC	CASSPTNRGTYNEQFF
-	TRBJ2-7	-	TRBV4-1	TGCGCCAGCAGCCAAGCGGGCAGGGGCAGCGAGCAGTACTTC	CASSQAGRGSEQYF
-	TRBJ2-7	-	TRBV6-5	TGTGCCAGCAGTTACTCGTGGGGCTACGAGCAGTACTTC	CASSYSWGYEQYF
few	TRBJ1-3	-	TRBV7-8	TGTGCCAGCAGCCGCCCGGGACCCCTTGTCGGAAACACCATATATTTT	CASSRPGPLVGNTIYF
-	TRBJ1-3	-	TRBV27	TGTGCCAGCAGTTTATACGGAGGAGAGGGAAACACCATATATTTT	CASSLYGGEGNTIYF
-	TRBJ1-2	-	TRBV5-6	TGTGCCAGCAGCTTGGGTATGGGAGAGGATAACTATGGCTACACCTTC	CASSLGMGEDNYGYTF
-	TRBJ2-2	-	TRBV5-1	TGCGCCAGCAGCTCGGGTTGGGGGAACACCGGGGAGCTGTTTTTT	CASSSGWGNTGELFF
few	TRBJ1-1	-	TRBV7-9	TGTGCCAGCAGCTCCAAGGGGGGGAACACTGAAGCTTTCTTT	CASSSKGGNTEAFF
-	TRBJ2-7	-	TRBV9	TGTGCCAGCAGCCCTCCGAGTGGGGCCTACGAGCAGTACTTC	CASSPPSGAYEQYF
-	TRBJ1-1	-	TRBV5-4	TGTGCCAGCAGCGAGGACGGCCGAGCGGGTGAAGCTTTCTTT	CASSEDGRAGEAFF